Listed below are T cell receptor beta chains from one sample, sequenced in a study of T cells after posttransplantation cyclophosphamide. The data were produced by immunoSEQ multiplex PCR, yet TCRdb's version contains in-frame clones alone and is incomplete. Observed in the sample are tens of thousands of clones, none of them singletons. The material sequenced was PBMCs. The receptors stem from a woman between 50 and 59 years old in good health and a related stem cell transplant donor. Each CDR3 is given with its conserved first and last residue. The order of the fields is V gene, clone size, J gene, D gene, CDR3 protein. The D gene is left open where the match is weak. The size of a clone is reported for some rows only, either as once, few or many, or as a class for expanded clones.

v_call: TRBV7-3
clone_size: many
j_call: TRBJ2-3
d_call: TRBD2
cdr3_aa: CASSPRTSGSTDTQYF

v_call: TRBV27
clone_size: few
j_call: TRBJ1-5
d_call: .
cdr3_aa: CASSSGSGGNNQPQHF

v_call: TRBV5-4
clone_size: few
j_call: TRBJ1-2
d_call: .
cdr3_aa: CASSLGGRINYGYTF

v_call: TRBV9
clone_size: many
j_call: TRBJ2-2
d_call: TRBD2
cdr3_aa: CASSGRPGGTGELFF

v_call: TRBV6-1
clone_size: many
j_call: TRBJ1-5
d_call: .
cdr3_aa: CASIREAGNQPQHF

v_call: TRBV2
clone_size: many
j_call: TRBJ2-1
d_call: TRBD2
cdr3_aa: CASSSRGTSGGRAYNEQFF

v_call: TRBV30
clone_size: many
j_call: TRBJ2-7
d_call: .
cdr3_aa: CAWSVPQATYEQYF

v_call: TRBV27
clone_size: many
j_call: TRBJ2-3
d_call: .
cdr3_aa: CASSQIGGDTQYF

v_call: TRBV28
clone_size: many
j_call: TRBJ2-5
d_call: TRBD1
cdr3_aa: CASGTIGQGGETQYF

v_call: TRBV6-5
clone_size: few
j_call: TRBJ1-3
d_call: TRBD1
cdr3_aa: CASRSGGSGNTIYF

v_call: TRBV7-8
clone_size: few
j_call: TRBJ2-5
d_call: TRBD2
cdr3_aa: CASSPPGGGGKYQETQYF

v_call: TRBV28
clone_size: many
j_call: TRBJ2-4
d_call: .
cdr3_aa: CASSLGSGPKNIQYF

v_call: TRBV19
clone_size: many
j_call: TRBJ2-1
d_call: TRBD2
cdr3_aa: CASSIASSGKQFF

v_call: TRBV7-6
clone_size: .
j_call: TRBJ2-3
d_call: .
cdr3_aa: CASSLEGRGGTDTQYF

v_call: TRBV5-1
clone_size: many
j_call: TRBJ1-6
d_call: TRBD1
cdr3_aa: CASSRDGQGNSPLHF

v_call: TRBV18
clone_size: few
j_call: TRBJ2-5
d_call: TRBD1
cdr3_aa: CASSRGTGQETQYF

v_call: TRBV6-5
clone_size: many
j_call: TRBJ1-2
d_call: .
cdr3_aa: CASSYLDGGYGYTF